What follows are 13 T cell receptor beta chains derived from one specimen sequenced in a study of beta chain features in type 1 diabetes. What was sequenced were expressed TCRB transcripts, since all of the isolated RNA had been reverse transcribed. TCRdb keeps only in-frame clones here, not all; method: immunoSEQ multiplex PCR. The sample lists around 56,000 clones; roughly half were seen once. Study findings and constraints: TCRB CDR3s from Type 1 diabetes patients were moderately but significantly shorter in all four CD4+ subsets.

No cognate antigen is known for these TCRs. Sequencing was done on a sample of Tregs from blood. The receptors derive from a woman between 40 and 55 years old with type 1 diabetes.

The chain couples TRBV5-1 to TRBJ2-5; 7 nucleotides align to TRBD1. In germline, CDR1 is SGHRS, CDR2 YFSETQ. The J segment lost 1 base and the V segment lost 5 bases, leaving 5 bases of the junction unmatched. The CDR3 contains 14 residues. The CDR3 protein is CASRTGYGQETQYF. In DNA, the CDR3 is TGCGCCAGCAGGACAGGGTATGGCCAAGAGACCCAGTACTTC.

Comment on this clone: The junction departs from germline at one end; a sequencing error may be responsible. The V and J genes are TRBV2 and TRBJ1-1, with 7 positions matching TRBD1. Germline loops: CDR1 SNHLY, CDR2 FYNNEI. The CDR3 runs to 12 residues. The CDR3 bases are TGTGCCGGCAGACAGGGTTACACTGAAGCTTTCTTT. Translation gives CAGRQGYTEAFF.

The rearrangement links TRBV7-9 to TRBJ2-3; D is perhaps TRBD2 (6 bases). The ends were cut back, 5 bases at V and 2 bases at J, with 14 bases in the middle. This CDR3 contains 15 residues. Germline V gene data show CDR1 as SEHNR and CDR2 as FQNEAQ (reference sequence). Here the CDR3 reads CASSPSREPTDTQYF. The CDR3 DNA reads TGTGCCAGCAGCCCCTCCCGGGAGCCCACAGATACGCAGTATTTT.

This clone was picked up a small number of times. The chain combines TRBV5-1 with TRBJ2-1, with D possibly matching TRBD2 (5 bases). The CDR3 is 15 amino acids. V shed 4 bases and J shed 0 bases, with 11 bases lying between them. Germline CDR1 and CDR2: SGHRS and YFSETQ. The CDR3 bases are TGCGCCAGCAGCACGGACGGGGACTCCTACAATGAGCAGTTCTTC. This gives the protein CASSTDGDSYNEQFF.

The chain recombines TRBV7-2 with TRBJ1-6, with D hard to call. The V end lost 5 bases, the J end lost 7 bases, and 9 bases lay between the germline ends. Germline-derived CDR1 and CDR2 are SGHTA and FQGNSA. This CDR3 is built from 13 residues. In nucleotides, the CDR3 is TGTGCCAGCAGCCCCTACTGGAATTCACCCCTCCACTTT. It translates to CASSPYWNSPLHF. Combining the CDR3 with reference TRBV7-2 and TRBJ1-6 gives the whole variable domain GAGVSQSPSNKVTEKGKDVELRCDPISGHTALYWYRQSLGQGLEFLIYFQGNSAPDKSGLPSDRFSAERTGGSVSTLTIQRTQQEDSAVYLCASSPYWNSPLHFGNGTRLTVT.

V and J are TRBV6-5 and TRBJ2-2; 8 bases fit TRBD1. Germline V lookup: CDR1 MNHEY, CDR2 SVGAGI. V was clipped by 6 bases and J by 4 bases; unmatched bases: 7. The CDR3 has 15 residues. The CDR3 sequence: CASSPGQGSTGELFF. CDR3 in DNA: TGTGCCAGCAGCCCTGGACAGGGCTCCACCGGGGAGCTGTTTTTT.

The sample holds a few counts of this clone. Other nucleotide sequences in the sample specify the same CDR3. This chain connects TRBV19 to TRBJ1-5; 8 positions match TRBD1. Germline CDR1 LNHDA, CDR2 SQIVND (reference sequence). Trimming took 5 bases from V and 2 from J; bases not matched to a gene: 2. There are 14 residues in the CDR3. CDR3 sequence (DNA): TGTGCCAGTAGTGGACAGGGCGGCAATCAGCCCCAGCATTTT. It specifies CASSGQGGNQPQHF. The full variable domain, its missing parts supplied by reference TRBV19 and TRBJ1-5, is DGGITQSPKYLFRKEGQNVTLSCEQNLNHDAMYWYRQDPGQGLRLIYYSQIVNDFQKGDIAEGYSVSREKKESFPLTVTSAQKNPTAFYLCASSGQGGNQPQHFGDGTRLSIL.

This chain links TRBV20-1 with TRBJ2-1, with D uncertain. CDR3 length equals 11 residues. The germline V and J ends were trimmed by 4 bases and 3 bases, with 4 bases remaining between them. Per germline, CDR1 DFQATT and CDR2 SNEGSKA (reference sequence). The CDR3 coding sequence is TGCAGTGCTACCGTCTACAATGAGCAGTTCTTC. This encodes CSATVYNEQFF.

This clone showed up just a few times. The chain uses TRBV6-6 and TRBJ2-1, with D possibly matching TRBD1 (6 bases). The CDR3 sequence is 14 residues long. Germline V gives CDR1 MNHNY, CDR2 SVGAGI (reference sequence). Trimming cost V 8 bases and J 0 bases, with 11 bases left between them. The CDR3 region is CASGTLSSYNEQFF. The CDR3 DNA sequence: TGTGCCAGCGGGACATTAAGCTCCTACAATGAGCAGTTCTTC.

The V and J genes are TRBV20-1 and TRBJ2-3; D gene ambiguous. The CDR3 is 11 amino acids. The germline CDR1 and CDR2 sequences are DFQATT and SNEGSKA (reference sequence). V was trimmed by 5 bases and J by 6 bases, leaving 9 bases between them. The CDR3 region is CSAGPRDTQYF. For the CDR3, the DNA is TGCAGTGCTGGCCCCAGGGATACGCAGTATTTT.

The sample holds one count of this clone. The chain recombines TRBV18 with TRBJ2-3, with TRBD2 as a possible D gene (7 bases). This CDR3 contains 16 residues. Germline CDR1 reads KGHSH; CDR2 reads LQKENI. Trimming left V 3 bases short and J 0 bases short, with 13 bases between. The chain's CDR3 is CASSPRAGASTDTQYF. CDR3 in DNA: TGTGCCAGCTCACCTCGGGCGGGGGCCAGCACAGATACGCAGTATTTT.

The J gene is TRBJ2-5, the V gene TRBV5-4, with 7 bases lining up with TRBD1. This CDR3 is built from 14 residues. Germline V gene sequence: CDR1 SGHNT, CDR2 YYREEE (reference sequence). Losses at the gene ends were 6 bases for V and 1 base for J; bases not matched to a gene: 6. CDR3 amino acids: CASKGQQLQETQYF. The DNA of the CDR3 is TGTGCCAGCAAGGGACAGCAGCTCCAAGAGACCCAGTACTTC. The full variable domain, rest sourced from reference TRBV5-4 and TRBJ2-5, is ETGVTQSPTHLIKTRGQQVTLRCSSQSGHNTVSWYQQALGQGPQFIFQYYREEENGRGNFPPRFSGLQFPNYSSELNVNALELDDSALYLCASKGQQLQETQYFGPGTRLLVL.

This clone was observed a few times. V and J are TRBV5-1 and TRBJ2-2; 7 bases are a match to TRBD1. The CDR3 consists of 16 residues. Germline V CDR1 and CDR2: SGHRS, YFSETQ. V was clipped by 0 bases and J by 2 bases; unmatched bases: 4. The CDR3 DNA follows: TGCGCCAGCAGCTTGGGGGGGACAGCCAACACCGGGGAGCTGTTTTTT. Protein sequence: CASSLGGTANTGELFF.